This T cell receptor beta chain was recovered during a study of beta chain features in type 1 diabetes. V trimming: 0 bases; J trimming: 4 bases; junction bases outside the gene matches: 4. This CDR3 contains 16 residues. Germline-derived CDR1 and CDR2 are LGHNA and YSLEER. Sequencing targeted expressed TCRB transcripts, as all isolated RNA had been reverse transcribed. Sequenced by immunoSEQ multiplex PCR; TCRdb stores in-frame clones only, minus some. The sample has 900,000 or so clones, about 17% seen once. This clone was seen a handful of times. Its antigen is not known. Isolation of CD4+ naive, central memory, regulatory and stem cell-like memory cells was achieved by sorting via CD45RO/CCR7/CD25/CD127/CD95/CD27. The study, taken as a whole, reports: When VDJ junctions were examined, type 1 diabetes patients showed fewer insertions and more deletions. The naive, central memory and Treg TCRB repertoires of patients appeared to be more similar to one another than those of healthy donors.

The sequenced material came from naive CD4+ T cells from blood. The TCR was taken from a woman between 18 and 29 years old in good health. The rearrangement links TRBV4-3 to TRBJ2-4, with TRBD2 matching over 9 bases. CDR3 amino acids: CASSQDVSGGKNIQYF. CDR3 sequence (DNA): TGCGCCAGCAGCCAAGATGTCAGCGGGGGGAAAAACATTCAGTACTTC.